This entry lists 17 T cell receptor beta chains sequenced from one sample in a study of blood T cell repertoires in COVID-19. Produced via immunoSEQ multiplex PCR; TCRdb's table is partial and in-frame only. The profile shows a few hundred thousand clones, around nine tenths of them singletons. Sample: peripheral blood. The receptors were sampled from a young man with active or convalescent COVID-19.

The gene calls are TRBV19 and TRBJ2-1; 7 positions match TRBD1. Losses at the gene ends were 3 bases for V and 3 bases for J; bases not matched to a gene: 11. Germline values: CDR1 LNHDA, CDR2 SQIVND (reference sequence). The CDR3 contains 17 residues. The CDR3 loop is CASSIRGKGASYNEQFF. CDR3 coding DNA: TGTGCCAGTAGTATTCGCGGAAAGGGGGCCAGCTACAATGAGCAGTTCTTC.

This chain connects TRBV9 to TRBJ2-6; D may be TRBD1 (6 bases). The CDR3 is 19 residues long. The germline CDR1 and CDR2 sequences are SGDLS and YYNGEE. The V and J ends lost 3 bases and 0 bases respectively, with 19 bases between them. In nucleotides, the CDR3 is TGTGCCAGCAGCGGTTCTACAGGGTTTTCAATCTCTGGGGCCAACGTCCTGACTTTC. It is translated as CASSGSTGFSISGANVLTF. Full variable domain (missing parts from reference TRBV9 and TRBJ2-6): DSGVTQTPKHLITATGQRVTLRCSPRSGDLSVYWYQQSLDQGLQFLIQYYNGEERAKGNILERFSAQQFPDLHSELNLSSLELGDSALYFCASSGSTGFSISGANVLTFGAGSRLTVL.

The gene calls are TRBV6-2 or TRBV6-3 and TRBJ1-5; D may be TRBD1 (5 bases). CDR1 and CDR2 (germline): MNHEY, SVGEGT. V shed 5 bases and J shed 5 bases, with 16 bases lying between them. This CDR3 is built from 15 residues. CDR3 DNA: TGTGCCAGCAGTGTCATCAGGACACACGATCAGCCCCAGCATTTT. This codes for CASSVIRTHDQPQHF.

The chain joins TRBV5-5 to TRBJ1-5, with TRBD1 matching 7 bases. V dropped 4 bases and J dropped 7; count of bases not matched to a gene: 5. The CDR3 consists of 13 residues. Germline CDR1 and CDR2: SGHKS and YYEKEE (reference sequence). CDR3 in DNA: TGTGCCAGCAGCACGACAGGGTGGCAGCCCCAGCATTTT. Residues: CASSTTGWQPQHF.

The J gene is TRBJ2-7, the V gene TRBV5-1, with 9 bases identical to TRBD1. The CDR3 spans 14 residues. The ends lost 0 bases at V and 6 bases at J; junction bases unmatched: 4. The germline V gene has CDR1 SGHRS and CDR2 YFSETQ. The CDR3 DNA reads as TGCGCCAGCAGCTTGGACAGGGGGCGCGGCGAGCAGTACTTC. Its translation: CASSLDRGRGEQYF.

The V gene is TRBV12-3 or TRBV12-4, the J gene TRBJ2-7, with TRBD2 matching over 7 bases. CDR3 length: 11 residues. V trimming: 5 bases; J trimming: 6 bases; junction bases outside the gene matches: 1. The CDR3 region is CASSQRGEQYF. The CDR3 region has the DNA TGTGCCAGCAGTCAGCGGGGCGAGCAGTACTTC.

V and J are TRBV7-2 and TRBJ2-5; maybe TRBD1 (6 bases). V was trimmed by 7 bases and J by 5 bases, leaving 17 bases between them. Germline values: CDR1 SGHTA, CDR2 FQGNSA. The CDR3 has 14 amino acids. The CDR3 DNA is TGTGCCAGCACCCCGTGGGGGCCCCGGGAGACCCAGTACTTC. The encoded protein is CASTPWGPRETQYF.

This clone has a handful of counts. The V call is TRBV7-8, the J call TRBJ1-1; D possibly corresponds to TRBD1 (6 bases). Between the trimmed V and J ends, which lost 5 bases and 7 bases, there was a span of 20 bases. The CDR3 extends over 15 amino acids. Germline values: CDR1 SGHVS, CDR2 FQNEAQ. The CDR3 DNA sequence: TGTGCCAGCAGCCCCCCGGTCGGGGGGCGAAGTGAAGCTTTCTTT. Its translation is CASSPPVGGRSEAFF.

In the case of this clone: One end of the junction varies from germline; a read error may be responsible. J is TRBJ2-1 and V is TRBV6-4, with 12 positions matching TRBD2. CDR3 length: 12 residues. The germline V gene encodes CDR1 MRHNA and CDR2 SNTAGT. CDR3 bases: TGTGCCAGCAGTCTAGCGGGAGGGCCTCTGATCTTC. Protein sequence: CASSLAGGPLIF.

The rearrangement joins TRBV13 to TRBJ2-3; 11 bases line up with TRBD2. With 0 bases clipped from V and 4 bases from J, the junction kept 0 bases outside the gene matches. CDR1 and CDR2 from the germline V gene are PRHDT and FYEKMQ (reference sequence). The CDR3 totals 15 residues. The CDR3 sequence is CASSLGSGGADTQYF. CDR3 DNA: TGTGCCAGCAGCTTAGGTAGCGGGGGGGCAGATACGCAGTATTTT.

A single count supports this clone. CDR3 in amino acids: CASRTGGNGNTEAFF. The CDR3 nucleotides read TGCGCCAGCCGAACAGGGGGCAATGGAAACACTGAAGCTTTCTTT. The chain combines TRBV5-1 with TRBJ1-1, with 9 bases fitting TRBD1. The CDR3 consists of 15 residues. The germline CDR1 and CDR2 sequences are SGHRS and YFSETQ. V shed 7 bases and J 2 bases; nucleotides not matched to a gene: 9.

The chain recombines TRBV2 with TRBJ1-2, with 9 bases identical to TRBD1. J gave up 6 bases and V 8 bases, and 10 bases lay outside the gene matches. CDR1 and CDR2 (germline): SNHLY, FYNNEI. The CDR3 spans 14 residues. CDR3 coding DNA: TGTGCCAGCCGCCCTCCGGGACAGGGTAATGGCTACACCTTC. It translates to CASRPPGQGNGYTF.

The rearrangement links TRBV19 to TRBJ2-2; D perhaps matches TRBD2 (6 bases). The ends were cut back, 2 bases at V and 5 bases at J, with 9 bases in the middle. Germline CDR1 LNHDA, CDR2 SQIVND (reference sequence). The CDR3 sequence is 14 residues long. The CDR3 bases are TGTGCCAGTAGTATAAATCGGGGGACCGGGGAGCTGTTTTTT. This codes for CASSINRGTGELFF.

This clone was counted a single time. The chain links TRBV29-1 to TRBJ2-1; D gene uncertain. The V end lost 6 bases, the J end lost 0 bases, and 9 bases lay between the germline ends. Germline V CDR1 and CDR2: SQVTM, ANQGSEA. The CDR3 contains 13 residues. This chain's CDR3 is CSVIFLSYNEQFF. The CDR3 bases are TGCAGCGTAATCTTCCTCTCCTACAATGAGCAGTTCTTC.

The V call is TRBV11-2, the J call TRBJ1-6; D may be TRBD1 (5 bases). The V and J ends lost 0 bases and 8 bases respectively, with 23 bases between them. Germline CDR1 is SGHAT and CDR2 is FQNNGV. This CDR3 region has 19 residues. Here the CDR3 DNA reads TGTGCCAGCAGCTTAGATCCGGGTCTTACCAGGATAGGGGATTCACCCCTCCACTTT. It codes for CASSLDPGLTRIGDSPLHF.

The table lists this clone with a few counts. The CDR3 nucleotides read TGTGCCAGCAGTTTGTCTATTAAAAACACTGAAGCTTTCTTT. It specifies CASSLSIKNTEAFF. J is TRBJ1-1 and V is TRBV28; D gene uncertain. Per the germline V gene, CDR1 is MDHEN and CDR2 is SYDVKM. Trimming removed 3 bases from V and 2 bases from J, with 10 bases in between. The CDR3 is 14 residues long.

The gene calls are TRBV15 and TRBJ2-2; 10 nucleotides match TRBD2. There are 17 residues in the CDR3. The V gene's germline CDR1 is LNHNV and CDR2 YYDKDF (reference sequence). V gave up 0 bases and J gave up 6 bases; unmatched junction bases: 7. The CDR3 DNA reads TGTGCCACCAGCAGAGATCTAGCGGGAGACGGGGCCGGGGAGCTGTTTTTT. Its protein is CATSRDLAGDGAGELFF.